The entry that follows covers one TCR beta chain sequence. The antigen remains undetermined. This sample is drawn from a study of T cells after yellow fever vaccination. Whole-study findings and limits: Subsequent to the booster, the majority of primary-vaccination clones reappeared (under 98% CD4, about 90% CD8).

The germline V gene has CDR1 SGHTA and CDR2 FQGNSA. The CDR3 consists of 15 residues. Trimming took off 2 bases at V and 5 bases at J, with 15 bases between the two ends. Each CDR3 protein gets one entry after TCRdb re-called the 5' RACE reads with MiXCR. The table shows approximately 600,000 distinct CDR3 sequences, with approximately 13% occurring only once. The origin of this receptor is a young man who received the YFV17D yellow fever vaccine. Sequencing was performed on PBMCs, taken on the day of the yellow fever booster vaccination. V and J are TRBV7-2 and TRBJ1-2, with a weak D call TRBD1 (6 bases). The CDR3: CASSLNGGVGYGYTF. Written as DNA, the CDR3 is TGTGCCAGCAGCTTAAACGGGGGCGTGGGATATGGCTACACCTTC. The full variable domain, rest sourced from reference TRBV7-2 and TRBJ1-2, is GAGVSQSPSNKVTEKGKDVELRCDPISGHTALYWYRQSLGQGLEFLIYFQGNSAPDKSGLPSDRFSAERTGGSVSTLTIQRTQQEDSAVYLCASSLNGGVGYGYTFGSGTRLTVV.